A selection of T cell receptor beta chains follows, all from one sample in a study of shared clonotypes between healthy human individuals. TCRdb's table, derived via immunoSEQ multiplex PCR, lists solely in-frame clones and lacks some. The top ten hold about 0.4% of the sample, which has over a million clones, approximately 98% seen once. Sequencing was done on a sample of naive CD4+ T cells sorted from blood. Source of these receptors: a man aged 30 to 45 in good health. Both conserved end residues are part of each CDR3. A D gene is named only where the DNA matches it firmly. A row's size may be missing; if present it is once, few, many or a size class.

d_gene,v_gene,j_gene,abundance,CDR3aa,CDR3nt
TRBD2,TRBV9,TRBJ2-3,NA,CASSVASGIITDTQYF,TGTGCCAGCAGCGTAGCGAGCGGGATAATCACAGATACGCAGTATTTT
NA,TRBV28,TRBJ2-5,NA,CASSVDSLEKTQYF,TGTGCCAGCAGTGTAGACTCGCTTGAGAAGACCCAGTACTTC
TRBD2,TRBV29-1,TRBJ2-3,NA,CSVEFLAGRPDTQYF,TGCAGCGTTGAATTCCTAGCGGGAAGGCCAGATACGCAGTATTTT
TRBD1,TRBV28,TRBJ1-1,once,CASSSPGQGLNTEAFF,TGTGCCAGCAGTTCGCCGGGACAGGGACTGAACACTGAAGCTTTCTTT
NA,TRBV7-9,TRBJ2-2,NA,CASSPTPTGRWGRVGELFF,TGTGCCAGCAGCCCTACGCCGACCGGAAGGTGGGGTCGGGTCGGGGAGCTGTTTTTT
TRBD2,TRBV5-1,TRBJ2-7,NA,CASSLGVLAGGPSNEQYF,TGCGCCAGCAGCTTGGGGGTCTTAGCGGGAGGGCCTTCCAACGAGCAGTACTTC
NA,TRBV21-1,TRBJ1-2,NA,CASSKGAGANGYTF,TGTGCCAGCAGCAAAGGAGCTGGGGCCAATGGCTACACCTTC
TRBD2,TRBV28,TRBJ2-5,NA,CASSSLGLYQETQYF,TGTGCCAGCAGTAGCCTGGGACTATACCAAGAGACCCAGTACTTC
TRBD2,TRBV5-4,TRBJ2-7,NA,CASSYSLAGSGEQYF,TGTGCCAGCAGCTATTCTTTAGCGGGATCGGGCGAGCAGTACTTC
TRBD2,TRBV27,TRBJ2-1,NA,CASSRPVAGGPGNEQFF,TGTGCCAGCAGCCGACCAGTAGCGGGAGGGCCGGGCAATGAGCAGTTCTTC
TRBD2,TRBV7-2,TRBJ2-3,once,CASSFDGRTDTQYF,TGTGCCAGCAGCTTTGACGGGAGGACAGATACGCAGTATTTT
NA,TRBV25-1,TRBJ2-1,NA,CASSPKRDYVVNEQFF,TGTGCCAGCAGTCCGAAACGGGATTACGTGGTCAATGAGCAGTTCTTC
TRBD2,TRBV27,TRBJ2-5,once,CASSRLAGVETQYF,TGTGCCAGCAGTAGACTAGCGGGAGTAGAGACCCAGTACTTC
TRBD1,TRBV7-9,TRBJ1-4,NA,CASSWTGVNEKLFF,TGTGCCAGCAGCTGGACAGGGGTAAATGAAAAACTGTTTTTT
NA,TRBV27,TRBJ2-3,NA,CASSPRPTKGPDTQYF,TGTGCCAGCAGTCCCCGTCCGACTAAAGGTCCAGATACGCAGTATTTT
NA,TRBV11-2,TRBJ2-7,NA,CASSPVRGFYEQYF,TGTGCCAGCAGCCCCGTGAGGGGCTTTTACGAGCAGTACTTC
NA,TRBV28,TRBJ2-3,NA,CASSLSLGQKSTDTQYF,TGTGCCAGCAGTTTATCCCTAGGACAGAAAAGCACAGATACGCAGTATTTT
NA,TRBV18,TRBJ2-7,NA,CASSPVGGEQYF,TGTGCCAGCTCACCAGTGGGAGGCGAGCAGTACTTC
TRBD2,TRBV5-1,TRBJ2-7,NA,CASSADPTSGRAEQYF,TGCGCCAGCAGCGCGGACCCGACTAGCGGGAGGGCCGAGCAGTACTTC
NA,TRBV7-2,TRBJ1-2,NA,CASRQTGGQGYTF,TGTGCCAGCAGGCAGACGGGGGGGCAGGGCTACACCTTC
NA,TRBV11-3,TRBJ2-2,once,CASSPGLTVGNTGELFF,TGTGCCAGCAGCCCCGGACTGACCGTGGGGAACACCGGGGAGCTGTTTTTT
NA,TRBV25-1,TRBJ1-2,NA,CASSDLRGYTF,TGTGCCAGCAGTGATTTGCGTGGCTACACCTTC
TRBD2,TRBV6-6,TRBJ2-7,NA,CASTGLAGGPYEQYF,TGTGCCAGCACCGGACTAGCGGGAGGGCCATACGAGCAGTACTTC
NA,TRBV28,TRBJ2-1,NA,CASRGGGGYNEQFF,TGTGCCAGCAGGGGCGGGGGCGGCTACAATGAGCAGTTCTTC
TRBD2,TRBV18,TRBJ2-1,NA,CASSPRGTSGNNEQFF,TGTGCCAGCTCACCACGTGGGACTAGCGGGAACAATGAGCAGTTCTTC
TRBD2,TRBV19,TRBJ2-2,NA,CASSPRTSGITGELFF,TGTGCCAGTAGTCCGCGGACTAGCGGGATCACCGGGGAGCTGTTTTTT
TRBD2,TRBV5-1,TRBJ2-7,NA,CASSVAGAYEQYF,TGCGCCAGCAGCGTAGCGGGAGCCTACGAGCAGTACTTC
NA,TRBV7-9,TRBJ1-5,NA,CASSFDFPSEGGNQPQHF,TGTGCCAGCAGCTTCGACTTCCCGAGTGAGGGAGGCAATCAGCCCCAGCATTTT
NA,TRBV7-7,TRBJ2-7,NA,CASSPPEGPSGWGITYEQYF,TGTGCCAGCAGCCCTCCCGAGGGGCCGAGCGGTTGGGGGATAACCTACGAGCAGTACTTC
NA,TRBV15,TRBJ1-2,NA,CATSRDTGGYTF,TGTGCCACCAGCAGAGATACGGGGGGCTACACCTTC
NA,TRBV11-2,TRBJ2-1,NA,CASSLDVPGTVQFF,TGTGCCAGCAGCTTAGATGTGCCAGGTACTGTGCAGTTCTTC
NA,TRBV7-2,TRBJ2-2,once,CASSYRGPEGGELFF,TGTGCCAGCAGCTATCGGGGCCCCGAGGGCGGGGAGCTGTTTTTT
NA,TRBV16,TRBJ2-7,NA,CASSPTVPYEQYF,TGTGCCAGCAGCCCTACAGTACCGTACGAGCAGTACTTC
NA,TRBV4-3,TRBJ2-2,NA,CASSHDRDNTGELFF,TGCGCCAGCAGCCACGACCGGGACAACACCGGGGAGCTGTTTTTT
TRBD2,TRBV2,TRBJ2-7,NA,CASSYRTSGEEQYF,TGTGCCAGCAGTTACAGGACTAGCGGGGAAGAGCAGTACTTC
NA,TRBV6-1,TRBJ1-2,once,CASSEGRRSGGYTF,TGTGCCAGCAGTGAAGGAAGGCGTTCGGGCGGCTACACCTTC
NA,TRBV28,TRBJ2-2,NA,CASRQGEGELFF,TGTGCCAGCAGACAGGGTGAGGGGGAGCTGTTTTTT
TRBD2,TRBV7-6,TRBJ2-1,NA,CASSFFSGGSSYNEQFF,TGTGCCAGCAGCTTTTTCAGCGGGGGGAGCTCCTACAATGAGCAGTTCTTC
TRBD2,TRBV5-1,TRBJ2-5,once,CASSDAGGSGSGETQYF,TGCGCCAGCAGCGACGCCGGGGGTAGCGGGAGCGGAGAGACCCAGTACTTC
NA,TRBV7-6,TRBJ2-5,NA,CASSAEQGGGETQYF,TGTGCCAGCAGCGCTGAACAGGGTGGAGGTGAGACCCAGTACTTC
NA,TRBV5-1,TRBJ2-3,NA,CASSPTGGQRTDTQYF,TGCGCCAGCAGCCCCACAGGCGGACAACGCACAGATACGCAGTATTTT
TRBD2,TRBV6-5,TRBJ2-1,NA,CASSYLSGRKGGEQFF,TGTGCCAGCAGTTACCTGAGCGGGAGGAAGGGGGGTGAGCAGTTCTTC
NA,TRBV6-5,TRBJ1-1,NA,CASSYSVLGNTEAFF,TGTGCCAGCAGTTACTCAGTTTTAGGGAACACTGAAGCTTTCTTT
TRBD1,TRBV18,TRBJ2-5,NA,CASSPGTGGEETQYF,TGTGCCAGCTCACCGGGGACAGGCGGAGAAGAGACCCAGTACTTC
TRBD1,TRBV19,TRBJ2-1,NA,CASSIVGTGSYNEQFF,TGTGCCAGTAGTATAGTGGGGACAGGGTCCTACAATGAGCAGTTCTTC
NA,TRBV6-5,TRBJ1-1,NA,CASHQSRVNEAFF,TGTGCCAGTCACCAATCCAGGGTGAATGAAGCTTTCTTT